The clone carrying this T cell receptor beta chain has a count of ten or more. Germline-derived CDR1 and CDR2 are MDHEN and SYDVKM. The CDR3 covers 13 residues. V gave up 3 bases and J gave up 2 bases, with 8 bases separating them. Amplification yielded TCR beta CDR3 regions, with RNA transcripts as the source. First-round RT-PCR with HTBI primers amplified the TCR CDR3 region. MiXCR, applied by TCRdb to the multiplex PCR reads, yields one record per CDR3 protein. Of roughly 400,000 distinct CDR3 sequences in the sample, 15% to 19% are singletons; the top ten hold 28%. This entry comes from a study of T cells in Graves' hyperthyroidism and ophthalmopathy. Patients having uncontrolled infection, another autoimmune disease, pregnancy or lactation were not included. On the basis of clinical symptoms, serum thyroxine and TRAb, thyroid ultrasound and orbital computed tomography, diagnoses were made. The blood sample predates any ophthalmopathy symptoms, coming from first hyperthyroidism diagnosis.

Material: blood. The sequence was obtained from a woman aged 18-30 years with Graves' hyperthyroidism that later progressed to Graves' ophthalmopathy. This chain links TRBV28 with TRBJ2-7; unclear D gene. The CDR3 DNA is TGTGCCAGCAGTTTCAACCCCACCTACGAGCAGTACTTC. Translating gives CASSFNPTYEQYF.